These 10 T cell receptor beta chains share one sample of origin, sequenced in a study of blood T cell repertoires in COVID-19. Produced via immunoSEQ multiplex PCR; TCRdb's table is partial and in-frame only. The table records some 180,000 clones, 65% to 80% of them present only once. Sequences were obtained from peripheral blood. The receptors originated from a man over 45 who had recovered from COVID-19.

This clone was seen just once. Written as DNA, the CDR3 is TGTGCCATCAGTGCCGGGACACCCTTTATCGGAGATACGCAGTATTTT. It specifies CAISAGTPFIGDTQYF. The chain has TRBV10-3 and TRBJ2-3, with D maybe TRBD1 (6 bases). CDR3 length: 16 residues. Germline-derived CDR1 and CDR2 are ENHRY and SYGVKD. With 4 bases removed from V and 5 bases from J, the gap between germline ends came to 19 bases.

The genes are TRBV6-5 and TRBJ1-2; 8 positions match TRBD1. Germline loops: CDR1 MNHEY, CDR2 SVGAGI. CDR3 length equals 14 residues. The junction had 5 bases not matched to a gene; V was cut back by 6 bases and J by 2 bases. The CDR3 is CASRRGDRNYGYTF. CDR3 DNA sequence: TGTGCCAGCAGAAGGGGGGACAGGAACTATGGCTACACCTTC.

V is TRBV7-9 and J is TRBJ1-1; D gene unclear. Trimming stripped 1 base from V and 3 bases from J, with 6 bases between. Germline V gene data show CDR1 as SEHNR and CDR2 as FQNEAQ (reference sequence). CDR3 size: 13 residues. The CDR3 protein is CASSLEEYTEAFF. The CDR3 DNA reads TGTGCCAGCAGCTTAGAAGAGTACACTGAAGCTTTCTTT. The whole variable domain, remainder taken from reference TRBV7-9 and TRBJ1-1, is DTGVSQNPRHKITKRGQNVTFRCDPISEHNRLYWYRQTLGQGPEFLTYFQNEAQLEKSRLLSDRFSAERPKGSFSTLEIQRTEQGDSAMYLCASSLEEYTEAFFGQGTRLTVV.

The chain's CDR3 is CATSRPGTGGLSTEAFF. In DNA, the CDR3 is TGTGCCACCAGCAGGCCAGGGACAGGGGGCCTTAGCACTGAAGCTTTCTTT. This chain connects TRBV15 to TRBJ1-1; TRBD1 agrees at 12 bases. The ends lost 3 bases at V and 4 bases at J; junction bases unmatched: 9. The CDR3 spans 17 residues. Per the germline V gene, CDR1 is LNHNV and CDR2 is YYDKDF (reference sequence).

The genes are TRBV18 and TRBJ1-3; D unresolved. Germline lookup yields CDR1 KGHSH and CDR2 LQKENI. The CDR3 sequence is 16 residues long. V was shortened by 2 bases and J by 0 bases, with 11 bases between the two germline ends. The CDR3 DNA sequence: TGTGCCAGCTCACCATCAGCCCCTAGCTCTGGAAACACCATATATTTT. Its protein is CASSPSAPSSGNTIYF.

This chain uses TRBV19 with TRBJ2-3; 7 bases match TRBD2. V shed 9 bases, J shed 1 base, and the junction held 10 bases outside the gene matches. Germline lookup yields CDR1 LNHDA and CDR2 SQIVND (reference sequence). The CDR3 has 15 amino acids. CDR3 sequence reads: CASSFGGTGTDTQYF. DNA of the CDR3: TGTGCCAGCTCCTTCGGGGGGACCGGCACAGATACGCAGTATTTT.

This clone was counted between two and nine times. In nucleotides, the CDR3 is TGTGCCAGCAGTTACAGGGAGGCTCAGGGCCCCCAGCATTTT. It yields the protein CASSYREAQGPQHF. The J gene is TRBJ1-5, the V gene TRBV6-2 or TRBV6-3, with a tentative D call TRBD1 (5 bases). Germline CDR1 reads MNHEY; CDR2 reads SVGEGT. The V gene lost 2 bases and the J gene lost 10 bases, with 15 bases spanning the gap. The CDR3 runs 14 residues.

The V gene is TRBV7-2, the J gene TRBJ2-2, with 8 bases matching TRBD2. CDR1 and CDR2 (germline): SGHTA, FQGNSA. This CDR3 region has 14 residues. The trim removed 3 bases at V and 9 bases at J, leaving 6 bases unmatched. Written as DNA, the CDR3 is TGTGCCAGCAGCTTCGGGACTAGTGACCGGGAGCTGTTTTTT. This gives the protein CASSFGTSDRELFF.

This chain uses TRBV18 with TRBJ2-1, with D hard to call. Germline CDR1 KGHSH, CDR2 LQKENI. This CDR3 region has 15 residues. The V end was cut by 6 bases, the J end by 5 bases, with 17 bases between. The CDR3 protein is CASSRNRVRDNEQFF. The CDR3 coding sequence is TGTGCCAGCTCCCGAAACCGGGTCAGAGACAATGAGCAGTTCTTC.

In its sample, this clone was seen once. The CDR3 spells CASSRDGGRITGELFF. CDR3 DNA: TGTGCCAGCAGCCGAGATGGGGGGAGAATCACCGGGGAGCTGTTTTTT. The chain couples TRBV27 to TRBJ2-2, with D possibly matching TRBD2 (6 bases). Germline V CDR1 and CDR2: MNHEY, SMNVEV (reference sequence). The V end lost 6 bases, the J end lost 4 bases, and 18 bases lay between the germline ends. CDR3 size: 16 residues.